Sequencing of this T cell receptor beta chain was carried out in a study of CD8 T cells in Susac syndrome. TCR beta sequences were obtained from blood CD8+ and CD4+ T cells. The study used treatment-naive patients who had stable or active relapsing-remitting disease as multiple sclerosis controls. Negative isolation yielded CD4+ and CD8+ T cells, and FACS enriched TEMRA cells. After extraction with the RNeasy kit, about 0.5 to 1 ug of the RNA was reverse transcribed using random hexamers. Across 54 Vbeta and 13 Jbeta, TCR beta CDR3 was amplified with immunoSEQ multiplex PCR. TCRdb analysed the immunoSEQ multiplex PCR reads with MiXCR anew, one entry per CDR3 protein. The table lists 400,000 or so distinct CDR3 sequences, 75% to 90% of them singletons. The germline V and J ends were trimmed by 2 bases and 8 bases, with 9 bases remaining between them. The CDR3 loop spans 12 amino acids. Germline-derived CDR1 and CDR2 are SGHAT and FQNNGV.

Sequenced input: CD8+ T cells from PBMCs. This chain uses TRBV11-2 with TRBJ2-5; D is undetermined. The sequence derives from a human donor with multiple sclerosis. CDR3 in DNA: TGTGCCAGCAGCTTATCTTCCGCTACCCAGTACTTC. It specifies CASSLSSATQYF.